This T cell receptor (beta chain) was sequenced during a study of cytomegalovirus exposure and HLA in healthy donors. Here immunoSEQ multiplex PCR was the method, and the copy in TCRdb shows in-frame clones only, minus some. The table has about 240,000 clones, around 86% seen once. Per germline, CDR1 SQVTM and CDR2 ANQGSEA. The CDR3 loop spans 16 amino acids. Trimming took 6 bases from V and 1 from J; bases not matched to a gene: 13. This clone was seen once. Its specificity is not known. Whole-study findings and limits: Reports showed the classifier diagnosing cytomegalovirus status with high specificity and sensitivity. Most TCR sequences were rare, but some public TCRs occurred in many donors. The study labeled 180 or so TCR beta chains cytomegalovirus-associated. A few CMV-associated chains proved CMV antigen-specific in vitro.

This receptor was taken from a woman under 40 in good health and CMV-seropositive. Material: PBMCs. The chain carries TRBV29-1 and TRBJ1-2; 8 bases fit TRBD1. The CDR3 DNA is TGCAGCGTCGACGGACAGGGAGTCGGGTTTAACTATGGCTACACCTTC. This translates into CSVDGQGVGFNYGYTF.